Below, one T cell receptor (beta chain) is given with its context. Amplification yielded TCR beta CDR3 regions, with RNA transcripts as the source. A first-round RT-PCR of the TCR CDR3 used the HTBI primer set. Using its own MiXCR run on the multiplex PCR reads, TCRdb lists one record per CDR3 protein. The sample yields hundreds of thousands of distinct CDR3 sequences, over 15% seen once. CDR3 length equals 13 residues. Deletions cut 2 bases from V and 6 bases from J, with 8 bases between. Germline V gene lookup returns CDR1 SGDLS and CDR2 YYNGEE. This sample is part of a study of T cells in Graves' hyperthyroidism and ophthalmopathy.

The source material was blood. The V gene is TRBV9, the J gene TRBJ2-2, with D tentatively TRBD2 (5 bases). The clonotype was recovered from a woman between 18 and 30 years old with Graves' hyperthyroidism. CDR3 in amino acids: CASSVPGSGELFF. CDR3 bases: TGTGCCAGCAGCGTCCCGGGATCCGGGGAGCTGTTTTTT.